Presented here are 28 T cell receptor beta chains from one specimen sequenced in a study of blood T cell repertoires in COVID-19. This table comes from immunoSEQ multiplex PCR, and its TCRdb copy is limited to in-frame clones, with some not included. Of roughly 230,000 clones in the sample, roughly 91% were seen once. The specimen sequenced was PBMCs or T cells enriched from blood (not recorded which). The receptors here all came from a woman aged 30 to 39 with acute COVID-19.

The chain recombines TRBV5-6 with TRBJ2-2; possibly TRBD1 for D (6 bases). Trimming removed 2 bases from V and 7 bases from J, with 15 bases in between. The V gene's germline CDR1 is SGHDT and CDR2 YYEEEE. The CDR3 spans 15 residues. CDR3: CASSFAHPGVGELFF. The CDR3 bases are TGTGCCAGCAGCTTCGCCCATCCAGGGGTCGGGGAGCTGTTTTTT. Combining the CDR3 with reference TRBV5-6 and TRBJ2-2 gives the whole variable domain DAGVTQSPTHLIKTRGQQVTLRCSPKSGHDTVSWYQQALGQGPQFIFQYYEEEERQRGNFPDRFSGHQFPNYSSELNVNALLLGDSALYLCASSFAHPGVGELFFGEGSRLTVL.

The chain combines TRBV27 with TRBJ1-6, with D possibly being TRBD1 (6 bases). The V and J ends lost 7 bases and 7 bases respectively, with 17 bases between them. This CDR3 is 15 amino acids long. Germline values: CDR1 MNHEY, CDR2 SMNVEV (reference sequence). The CDR3: CASNPVGGMNSPLHF. CDR3 coding DNA: TGTGCCAGCAACCCGGTAGGGGGAATGAATTCACCCCTCCACTTT.

V and J are TRBV4-1 and TRBJ1-5; D perhaps matches TRBD1 (5 bases). Germline V gives CDR1 MGHRA, CDR2 YSYEKL. CDR3 size: 14 residues. V was clipped by 3 bases and J by 7 bases, with 13 bases between them. The CDR3 sequence: CASSQLGLRQPQHF. The CDR3 DNA follows: TGCGCCAGCAGCCAGCTGGGACTCCGCCAGCCCCAGCATTTT.

The chain uses TRBV19 and TRBJ1-6; 10 bases are a match to TRBD1. The V gene's germline CDR1 is LNHDA and CDR2 SQIVND (reference sequence). V was clipped by 5 bases and J by 10 bases; unmatched bases: 14. The CDR3 loop spans 17 amino acids. CDR3 coding DNA: TGTGCCAGTAGTCCAATCTTGACAGGGGGCGCCCCGTCACCCCTCCACTTT. Its translation: CASSPILTGGAPSPLHF.

V is TRBV4-3 and J is TRBJ2-7; TRBD1 is a possible D gene (5 bases). The CDR3 loop spans 18 amino acids. Germline CDR1 LGHNA, CDR2 YSLEER. With 3 bases removed from V and 3 bases from J, the gap between germline ends came to 24 bases. The DNA for the CDR3 is TGCGCCAGCAGCCAGGACGTCCTCAGGGATTCAGTTTTCTACGAGCAGTACTTC. It codes for CASSQDVLRDSVFYEQYF.

CDR3 nucleotides: TGTGCCAGCAGCCCAAGTCACAGATCACGCGACACCGGGGAGCTGTTTTTT. The encoded protein is CASSPSHRSRDTGELFF. The genes are TRBV11-2 and TRBJ2-2; D gene uncertain. CDR1 is SGHAT, CDR2 FQNNGV, per germline. This CDR3 spans 17 amino acids. The V end lost 5 bases, the J end lost 3 bases, and 19 bases lay between the germline ends. The variable domain in full, with the rest retrieved from reference TRBV11-2 and TRBJ2-2, is EAGVAQSPRYKIIEKRQSVAFWCNPISGHATLYWYQQILGQGPKLLIQFQNNGVVDDSQLPKDRFSAERLKGVDSTLKIQPAKLEDSAVYLCASSPSHRSRDTGELFFGEGSRLTVL.

The chain employs TRBV7-9 and TRBJ1-3, with D perhaps matching TRBD1 (6 bases). Trimming removed 6 bases from V and 0 bases from J, with 12 bases in between. This CDR3 spans 15 amino acids. The germline V gene encodes CDR1 SEHNR and CDR2 FQNEAQ (reference sequence). This CDR3 is CASSSRDISGNTIYF. DNA of the CDR3: TGTGCCAGCAGTTCACGGGACATCTCTGGAAACACCATATATTTT.

V gene TRBV2 combines with J gene TRBJ2-7; a weak D match, TRBD2 (6 bases). Germline V gene lookup returns CDR1 SNHLY and CDR2 FYNNEI. V lost 6 bases, J lost 2 bases, and 20 bases lay in between. There are 16 residues in the CDR3. The CDR3 region has the DNA TGTGCCAGCAGACCCCAGGGTTGGGGGGACCCCTACGAGCAGTACTTC. Encoded protein: CASRPQGWGDPYEQYF.

This clone was recorded only once. V and J are TRBV7-8 and TRBJ1-1; no reliable D call. Germline CDR1 is SGHVS and CDR2 is FQNEAQ. Trimming left V 2 bases short and J 4 bases short, with 17 bases between. This CDR3 region has 16 residues. The CDR3 protein is CASSLFRLLEGTEAFF. CDR3 nucleotides: TGTGCCAGCAGCTTATTCCGACTTCTTGAAGGCACTGAAGCTTTCTTT.

The V and J genes are TRBV19 and TRBJ1-2, with D uncertain. The CDR3 sequence is 11 residues long. V lost 5 bases to trimming and J lost 7 bases, with 8 bases between them. CDR1 LNHDA and CDR2 SQIVND come from the germline V gene (reference sequence). The CDR3 protein is CASSVSFGYTF. In nucleotides, the CDR3 is TGTGCCAGTAGTGTATCCTTTGGCTACACCTTC.

The V and J genes are TRBV19 and TRBJ2-1, with a tentative D call TRBD1 (6 bases). The CDR3 is made up of 15 amino acids. The ends were cut back, 5 bases at V and 5 bases at J, with 16 bases in the middle. Germline V gene sequence: CDR1 LNHDA, CDR2 SQIVND (reference sequence). The CDR3: CASSGPRGSHNEQFF. In nucleotides, the CDR3 is TGTGCCAGTAGTGGGCCGAGGGGGAGCCACAATGAGCAGTTCTTC.

The chain couples TRBV25-1 to TRBJ2-1, with no clear D. V was clipped by 5 bases and J by 0 bases, with 14 bases between them. Germline values: CDR1 MGHDK, CDR2 SYGVNS. CDR3 length: 16 residues. The CDR3 reads CASSPPLRNSYNEQFF. The CDR3 coding sequence is TGTGCCAGCAGTCCCCCTCTGAGAAACTCCTACAATGAGCAGTTCTTC. The whole variable domain, filled in from reference TRBV25-1 and TRBJ2-1, reads EADIYQTPRYLVIGTGKKITLECSQTMGHDKMYWYQQDPGMELHLIHYSYGVNSTEKGDLSSESTVSRIRTEHFPLTLESARPSHTSQYLCASSPPLRNSYNEQFFGPGTRLTVL.

J is TRBJ2-5 and V is TRBV15, with D possibly being TRBD1 (5 bases). V was clipped by 1 base and J by 8 bases, with 20 bases between them. This CDR3 region has 16 residues. Germline CDR1 is LNHNV and CDR2 is YYDKDF (reference sequence). Written as DNA, the CDR3 is TGTGCCACCAGCAGAGTAGATAGGACAAGGGTTGCTACCCAGTACTTC. Its translation is CATSRVDRTRVATQYF.

J is TRBJ2-3 and V is TRBV6-2 or TRBV6-3; 7 nucleotides match TRBD1. J was trimmed by 2 bases and V by 6 bases; bases with no gene match: 5. Germline CDR1 and CDR2: MNHEY and SVGEGT. The CDR3 consists of 14 residues. The CDR3 is CASSLGGPTDTQYF. The CDR3 bases are TGTGCCAGCAGCCTAGGGGGCCCCACAGATACGCAGTATTTT.

This chain's CDR3 is CASSEISGGAAGELFF. DNA for the CDR3: TGTGCCAGCAGTGAAATAAGCGGGGGGGCCGCCGGGGAGCTGTTTTTT. This chain joins TRBV6-1 and TRBJ2-2, with 10 positions matching TRBD2. The CDR3 covers 16 residues. J was trimmed by 6 bases and V by 2 bases; bases with no gene match: 6. Per germline, CDR1 MNHNS and CDR2 SASEGT.

This clone was counted a few times. The chain joins TRBV4-2 to TRBJ2-1, with D possibly being TRBD2 (7 bases). The CDR3 runs to 18 residues. Trimming removed 4 bases from V and 4 bases from J, with 23 bases in between. CDR1 and CDR2 from the germline V gene are LGHNA and YNFKEQ. CDR3 DNA sequence: TGTGCCAGCAGCCCCGGAGGGATGGGGGGGGCGTCGTACAATGAGCAGTTCTTC. Translated: CASSPGGMGGASYNEQFF.

A single count supports this clone. The chain recombines TRBV29-1 with TRBJ1-1, with a possible D match to TRBD1 (6 bases). Germline V gives CDR1 SQVTM, CDR2 ANQGSEA. Deletions cut 4 bases from V and 4 bases from J, with 10 bases between. The CDR3 has 12 amino acids. The CDR3 loop reads CSVGGQSTEAFF. The CDR3 DNA follows: TGCAGCGTTGGAGGACAGTCCACTGAAGCTTTCTTT.

This chain links TRBV4-3 with TRBJ1-2, with 10 bases identical to TRBD1. J gave up 6 bases and V 6 bases, and 10 bases lay outside the gene matches. The CDR3 length is 15 residues. Germline CDR1 reads LGHNA; CDR2 reads YSLEER. For the CDR3, the DNA is TGCGCCAGCAGGTCTAGACAGGGGGCGAAGGATGGCTACACCTTC. It yields the protein CASRSRQGAKDGYTF.

DNA for the CDR3: TGCGCCAGCAGCCAAGAGCGGGGACAGCCCCAGCATTTT. Translation: CASSQERGQPQHF. The V gene is TRBV4-1, the J gene TRBJ1-5; no firm D call. CDR1 is MGHRA and CDR2 is YSYEKL in the germline V gene. This CDR3 comprises 13 residues. Trimming shortened V by 0 bases and J by 7 bases, and 7 bases separated the two germline ends.

V gene TRBV7-9 combines with J gene TRBJ1-2, with D possibly being TRBD1 (6 bases). Per germline, CDR1 SEHNR and CDR2 FQNEAQ (reference sequence). The germline V and J ends were trimmed by 5 bases and 4 bases, with 17 bases remaining between them. The CDR3 has 15 residues. The CDR3 is CASSQNGGASYGYTF. For the CDR3, the DNA is TGTGCCAGCAGCCAAAATGGGGGGGCCTCCTATGGCTACACCTTC.

This sequence joins TRBV7-8 and TRBJ1-6; D possibly corresponds to TRBD1 (6 bases). This CDR3 comprises 15 residues. The V end was cut by 5 bases, the J end by 9 bases, with 17 bases between. The germline CDR1 and CDR2 sequences are SGHVS and FQNEAQ. The CDR3 protein is CASSPVRVGGSPLHF. CDR3 sequence (DNA): TGTGCCAGCAGCCCCGTTCGGGTAGGGGGTTCACCCCTCCACTTT.

The V call is TRBV12-2, the J call TRBJ2-1; the DNA was not compared with TRBD2, the D call given in the table. TRBV12-2 represents a pseudogene. The CDR3 runs 15 residues. CDR3 amino acids: CASRPSGDSYNEQFF. CDR3 coding DNA: TGTGCAAGTCGCCCTAGCGGGGACTCCTACAATGAGCAGTTCTTC.

This chain uses TRBV28 with TRBJ2-1; 9 positions match TRBD1. The length of the CDR3 is 15 residues. Germline V gives CDR1 MDHEN, CDR2 SYDVKM. V lost 6 bases, J lost 2 bases, and 5 bases stayed unmatched. The CDR3 reads CASRSGQGAYNEQFF. Written as DNA, the CDR3 is TGTGCCAGCAGGTCGGGACAGGGCGCCTACAATGAGCAGTTCTTC.

V is TRBV5-1 and J is TRBJ2-7; weak D call: TRBD1 (5 bases). CDR3 length: 15 amino acids. Trimming removed 2 bases from V and 2 bases from J, with 14 bases in between. In germline, CDR1 is SGHRS, CDR2 YFSETQ. CDR3 DNA sequence: TGCGCCAGCAGCTTACGACAGTGGCCGACCTACGAGCAGTACTTC. This encodes CASSLRQWPTYEQYF.

The chain combines TRBV5-1 with TRBJ1-6, with 8 nucleotides matching TRBD1. The junction had 4 bases not matched to a gene; V was cut back by 0 bases and J by 11 bases. The CDR3 is 14 residues long. The germline CDR1 and CDR2 sequences are SGHRS and YFSETQ. The CDR3 nucleotides are TGCGCCAGCAGCTTGGGACAGGGGCCCACACCCCTCCACTTT. Its protein is CASSLGQGPTPLHF.

The chain links TRBV27 to TRBJ1-4, with D hard to call. The CDR3 runs to 13 residues. The V gene lost 0 bases and the J gene lost 8 bases, with 7 bases spanning the gap. Germline CDR1 MNHEY, CDR2 SMNVEV (reference sequence). CDR3 in amino acids: CASSLSPLEKLFF. CDR3 sequence (DNA): TGTGCCAGCAGTTTATCTCCTCTAGAAAAACTGTTTTTT.

The chain links TRBV9 to TRBJ1-2; weak D call: TRBD1 (5 bases). CDR1 and CDR2 from the germline V gene are SGDLS and YYNGEE. The V end was cut by 4 bases, the J end by 8 bases, with 21 bases between. The CDR3 has 15 residues. CDR3 bases: TGTGCCAGCAGCACGTCCACGGGACTGCAGGAGGGCTACACCTTC. Amino acids: CASSTSTGLQEGYTF. Full variable domain (rest looked up from reference TRBV9 and TRBJ1-2): DSGVTQTPKHLITATGQRVTLRCSPRSGDLSVYWYQQSLDQGLQFLIQYYNGEERAKGNILERFSAQQFPDLHSELNLSSLELGDSALYFCASSTSTGLQEGYTFGSGTRLTVV.

The CDR3 DNA reads TGTGCCAGTCTTAACCCAGGGGAGGCCAAAAACATTCAGTACTTC. Translated, it gives CASLNPGEAKNIQYF. The chain employs TRBV19 and TRBJ2-4; tentative D call: TRBD1 (6 bases). Per germline, CDR1 LNHDA and CDR2 SQIVND (reference sequence). V was cut by 8 bases and J by 1 base, with 15 bases left in between. This CDR3 comprises 15 residues.